This TCR beta chain was recovered during a study of blood T cell repertoires in COVID-19. Study overall: The origin of the acute and convalescent COVID-19 samples was the United States, Italy and Spain.

Sequencing used immunoSEQ multiplex PCR; TCRdb keeps in-frame clones, though not all of them. There are more than 150,000 clones in the sample; roughly 80% occur only once, and roughly 9.6% lies in the top ten. The germline V gene encodes CDR1 SGHDT and CDR2 YYEEEE. Losses at the gene ends were 3 bases for V and 2 bases for J; bases not matched to a gene: 5. This CDR3 region has 14 residues. Participants spanned ages roughly 18 to 90 years and resided in over 20 US areas. In assigning cohorts, the study relied on participant-reported clinical history. Recovered status in Cohort 3 required two negative PCRs, clearance, or symptom resolution.

The clonotype comes from a man in his fifties or sixties who had recovered from COVID-19. This chain links TRBV5-6 with TRBJ2-7; 7 nucleotides match TRBD1. The sample comprised PBMCs or T cells enriched from blood (not recorded which). CDR3 in amino acids: CASSSGGQAYEQYF. In DNA, the CDR3 is TGTGCCAGCAGCTCCGGCGGACAGGCCTACGAGCAGTACTTC.